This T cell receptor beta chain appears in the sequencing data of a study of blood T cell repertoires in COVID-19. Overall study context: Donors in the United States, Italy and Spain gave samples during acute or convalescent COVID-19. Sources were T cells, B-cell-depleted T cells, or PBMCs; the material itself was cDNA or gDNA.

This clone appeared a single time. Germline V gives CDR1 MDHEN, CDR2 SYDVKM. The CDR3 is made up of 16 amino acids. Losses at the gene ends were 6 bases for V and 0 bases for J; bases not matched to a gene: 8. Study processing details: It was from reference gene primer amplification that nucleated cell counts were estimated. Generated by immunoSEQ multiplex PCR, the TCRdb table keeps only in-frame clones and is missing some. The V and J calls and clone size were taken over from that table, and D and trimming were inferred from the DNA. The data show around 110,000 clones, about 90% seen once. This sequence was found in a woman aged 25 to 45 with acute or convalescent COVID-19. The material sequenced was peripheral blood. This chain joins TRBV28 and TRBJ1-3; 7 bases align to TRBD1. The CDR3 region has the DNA TGTGCCAGCAGCCCGGGACAGATGAACTCTGGAAACACCATATATTTT. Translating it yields CASSPGQMNSGNTIYF.